A single sample gave rise to the 30 T cell receptor beta chains below, sequenced in a study of T cell responses to AZD1222 COVID-19 vaccine. The protocol was immunoSEQ multiplex PCR, while the TCRdb copy is restricted to in-frame clones and leaves out a portion. The sample holds fewer than 35,000 clones, about nine tenths seen once. Sequencing was performed on peripheral blood, taken on day 0 of AZD1222 vaccination. The source is an adult in good health.

The chain has TRBV7-2 and TRBJ1-1; tentatively, D is TRBD1 (6 bases). Deletions cut 5 bases from V and 4 bases from J, with 20 bases between. Germline V CDR1 and CDR2: SGHTA, FQGNSA. This CDR3 is built from 16 residues. The CDR3 region is CASSQVRGADGTEAFF. The CDR3 nucleotides read TGTGCCAGCAGCCAGGTACGGGGGGCTGACGGCACTGAAGCTTTCTTT.

The chain carries TRBV10-3 and TRBJ2-5; D not resolved. The V end lost 0 bases, the J end lost 2 bases, and 10 bases lay between the germline ends. Germline V lookup: CDR1 ENHRY, CDR2 SYGVKD. This CDR3 is 15 amino acids long. The DNA for the CDR3 is TGTGCCATCAGTGAGTCGAAGTCCGCACAAGAGACCCAGTACTTC. Its translation is CAISESKSAQETQYF.

V usage is TRBV6-5 and J usage is TRBJ2-5, with D possibly TRBD1 on 6 matching bases. Germline CDR1 MNHEY, CDR2 SVGAGI. The CDR3 has 15 residues. Deletions cut 7 bases from V and 7 bases from J, with 22 bases between. CDR3 protein: CASTLTDSPPGTQYF. The CDR3, as DNA: TGTGCCAGCACCCTAACGGACAGCCCCCCAGGGACCCAGTACTTC.

The chain employs TRBV7-7 and TRBJ2-6; perhaps D is TRBD1 or TRBD2 (6 bases each). Germline CDR1 is SSHAT and CDR2 is FNYEAQ (reference sequence). V lost 4 bases to trimming and J lost 3 bases, with 10 bases between them. The CDR3 runs to 15 residues. DNA for the CDR3: TGTGCCAGCAGCTCCGGGGGCTTTGGGGCCAACGTCCTGACTTTC. It yields the protein CASSSGGFGANVLTF.

The gene calls are TRBV4-1 and TRBJ2-2; D might be TRBD1 (5 bases). Per the germline V gene, CDR1 is MGHRA and CDR2 is YSYEKL. V lost 2 bases and J 6 bases, leaving 19 bases between the germline ends. This CDR3 spans 17 amino acids. The CDR3 DNA is TGCGCCAGCAGCCAACTCCAGGCAGGGTTGGTCGCCGGGGAGCTGTTTTTT. It yields the protein CASSQLQAGLVAGELFF.

The rearrangement joins TRBV27 to TRBJ2-3; 11 bases align to TRBD2. The CDR3 runs 18 residues. Germline CDR1 reads MNHEY; CDR2 reads SMNVEV (reference sequence). Trimming cost V 5 bases and J 0 bases; bases outside gene matches: 10. The CDR3, as DNA: TGTGCCAGCAGTCCCCTTTGGGCTAGCGGGGGGAGCACAGATACGCAGTATTTT. It yields the protein CASSPLWASGGSTDTQYF.

The chain has TRBV6-2 or TRBV6-3 and TRBJ1-2; 7 nucleotides line up with TRBD1. Germline V CDR1 and CDR2: MNHEY, SVGEGT. Losses at the gene ends were 4 bases for V and 9 bases for J; bases not matched to a gene: 14. The CDR3 is made up of 15 amino acids. CDR3 in DNA: TGTGCCAGCAGTTTCGGAAACAGGGGCGAAAGGAGCTACACCTTC. Translation gives CASSFGNRGERSYTF.

The chain employs TRBV28 and TRBJ1-4; D is unclear. Germline CDR1 reads MDHEN; CDR2 reads SYDVKM. CDR3 length: 13 amino acids. V was cut by 8 bases and J by 6 bases, with 13 bases left in between. CDR3 protein: CASVRGFDEKLFF. Here the CDR3 DNA reads TGTGCCAGCGTACGGGGTTTTGATGAAAAACTGTTTTTT.

The gene calls are TRBV6-2 or TRBV6-3 and TRBJ2-3; D is ambiguous. V was cut by 0 bases and J by 2 bases, with 24 bases left in between. The CDR3 totals 20 residues. The germline gives CDR1 MNHEY, CDR2 SVGEGT. CDR3 protein: CASSYSPIGSKTIYTDTQYF. Written as DNA, the CDR3 is TGTGCCAGCAGTTACTCACCTATTGGGTCCAAAACGATTTACACAGATACGCAGTATTTT.

The rearrangement links TRBV5-6 to TRBJ2-2, with 8 bases fitting TRBD1. CDR1 SGHDT and CDR2 YYEEEE come from the germline V gene. The CDR3 runs 15 residues. V shed 4 bases and J 4 bases; nucleotides not matched to a gene: 6. CDR3 in DNA: TGTGCCAGCAGCCGGGACAGGACCCTCACCGGGGAGCTGTTTTTT. It codes for CASSRDRTLTGELFF.

The V call is TRBV12-3 or TRBV12-4, the J call TRBJ1-5, with D uncertain. CDR3 length: 13 amino acids. V was clipped by 5 bases and J by 4 bases, with 9 bases between them. The chain's CDR3 is CASSLPANQPQHF. The CDR3, as DNA: TGTGCCAGCAGTCTTCCAGCAAATCAGCCCCAGCATTTT.

The chain carries TRBV5-6 and TRBJ2-2; D is possibly TRBD2 (5 bases). CDR1 and CDR2 (germline): SGHDT, YYEEEE. Trimming left V 0 bases short and J 7 bases short, with 7 bases between. The length of the CDR3 is 13 residues. CDR3 amino acids: CASSLAGNGELFF. Written as DNA, the CDR3 is TGTGCCAGCAGCTTGGCGGGGAACGGGGAGCTGTTTTTT.

The chain joins TRBV6-1 to TRBJ2-7, with 7 nucleotides matching TRBD1. Trimming at V came to 6 bases and at J to 0 bases, leaving 14 bases not matched to a gene. This CDR3 comprises 17 residues. The germline gives CDR1 MNHNS, CDR2 SASEGT. CDR3 protein: CASRESGTALPSYEQYF. The CDR3 nucleotides are TGTGCCAGCAGGGAATCCGGGACAGCCCTGCCCTCCTACGAGCAGTACTTC.

The chain combines TRBV6-1 with TRBJ1-1, with TRBD1 as a possible D gene (6 bases). This CDR3 has 17 amino acids. The V gene's germline CDR1 is MNHNS and CDR2 SASEGT. The V and J ends lost 2 bases and 4 bases respectively, with 20 bases between them. In DNA, the CDR3 is TGTGCCAGCAGTGAAAACGGAGCAGGGGTTGGTGCCACTGAAGCTTTCTTT. Its translation is CASSENGAGVGATEAFF.

This clone was picked up a small number of times. The chain joins TRBV12-3 or TRBV12-4 to TRBJ1-4; D gene ambiguous. Trimming took 5 bases from V and 7 from J, leaving 8 bases between them. The CDR3 totals 12 residues. CDR3 amino acids: CASSPWTEKLFF. CDR3 coding DNA: TGTGCCAGCAGTCCATGGACTGAAAAACTGTTTTTT.

The chain uses TRBV9 and TRBJ2-5, with 9 bases lining up with TRBD1. J lost 5 bases, V lost 3 bases, and 5 bases had no gene match. The CDR3 contains 14 residues. Germline CDR1 SGDLS, CDR2 YYNGEE. CDR3 residues: CASSGDRAGETQYF. CDR3 nucleotide sequence: TGTGCCAGCAGCGGGGACAGGGCAGGGGAGACCCAGTACTTC.

The rearrangement joins TRBV27 to TRBJ2-5; D is perhaps TRBD1 or TRBD2 (5 bases each). Deletions cut 3 bases from V and 5 bases from J, with 16 bases between. Germline loops: CDR1 MNHEY, CDR2 SMNVEV (reference sequence). CDR3 length equals 15 residues. The CDR3 sequence: CASSLSQGRSETQYF. The CDR3 DNA sequence: TGTGCCAGCAGTTTGTCGCAGGGACGGAGTGAGACCCAGTACTTC.

The chain joins TRBV19 to TRBJ1-2, with D perhaps matching TRBD1 (5 bases). This CDR3 comprises 17 residues. CDR1 and CDR2 (germline): LNHDA, SQIVND (reference sequence). Trimming took off 1 base at V and 4 bases at J, with 19 bases between the two ends. CDR3 amino acids: CASSIAGGRGVLYGYTF. Written as DNA, the CDR3 is TGTGCCAGTAGTATAGCAGGCGGGAGAGGGGTCCTCTATGGCTACACCTTC.

The gene calls are TRBV29-1 and TRBJ2-2, with 10 nucleotides matching TRBD1. V was clipped by 7 bases and J by 9 bases; unmatched bases: 5. The germline CDR1 and CDR2 sequences are SQVTM and ANQGSEA. This CDR3 comprises 12 residues. CDR3 in amino acids: CSGGTGEWELFF. The DNA of the CDR3 is TGCAGCGGGGGGACAGGGGAATGGGAGCTGTTTTTT.

The chain employs TRBV4-2 and TRBJ2-7; D is ambiguous. Trimming shortened V by 1 base and J by 2 bases, and 9 bases separated the two germline ends. Germline assignment: CDR1 LGHNA and CDR2 YNFKEQ. The length of the CDR3 is 14 residues. The CDR3 nucleotides are TGTGCCAGCAGCCAAGGCTTGATGACCTACGAGCAGTACTTC. This encodes CASSQGLMTYEQYF.

V and J are TRBV5-1 and TRBJ2-3; TRBD2 aligns across 14 bases. V trimming: 4 bases; J trimming: 8 bases; junction bases outside the gene matches: 3. Germline V CDR1 and CDR2: SGHRS, YFSETQ. This CDR3 has 14 amino acids. In nucleotides, the CDR3 is TGCGCCAGCAGCGGGACTAGCGGGGGAAGTACGCAGTATTTT. Its translation is CASSGTSGGSTQYF.

This clone has only a few counts. V and J are TRBV6-1 and TRBJ2-7; 8 nucleotides align to TRBD2. Trimming cost V 1 base and J 3 bases; bases outside gene matches: 8. CDR3 length: 16 amino acids. Germline CDR1 is MNHNS and CDR2 is SASEGT. The CDR3: CASSEGVGGGRYEQYF. The CDR3 region has the DNA TGTGCCAGCAGTGAAGGCGTGGGCGGGGGGCGCTACGAGCAGTACTTC.

This chain joins TRBV30 and TRBJ1-5; 7 bases align to TRBD1. V dropped 2 bases and J dropped 4; count of bases not matched to a gene: 2. The CDR3 runs to 13 residues. Germline assignment: CDR1 GTSNPN and CDR2 SVGIG (reference sequence). CDR3 in DNA: TGTGCCTGGAGTACAGGGGCTAATCAGCCCCAGCATTTT. Its protein is CAWSTGANQPQHF.

This clone has a handful of counts. The chain carries TRBV19 and TRBJ2-3; no clear D. CDR3 length: 14 amino acids. Germline V gene data show CDR1 as LNHDA and CDR2 as SQIVND (reference sequence). V was shortened by 5 bases and J by 0 bases, with 9 bases between the two germline ends. The CDR3 reads CASSSIHSTDTQYF. DNA of the CDR3: TGTGCCAGTAGTTCAATACATAGCACAGATACGCAGTATTTT.

The rearrangement links TRBV6-5 to TRBJ1-2; D ambiguous. Deletions cut 0 bases from V and 7 bases from J, with 9 bases between. The CDR3 has 13 amino acids. Germline V gene sequence: CDR1 MNHEY, CDR2 SVGAGI. The CDR3 DNA is TGTGCCAGCAGTTACTCGTTTCCATTTGGCTACACCTTC. Its translation: CASSYSFPFGYTF.

The chain combines TRBV19 with TRBJ1-2; the D is unclear. Germline-derived CDR1 and CDR2 are LNHDA and SQIVND (reference sequence). The CDR3 has 15 residues. The ends were cut back, 4 bases at V and 2 bases at J, with 14 bases in the middle. CDR3 residues: CASSTTRERNYGYTF. The DNA of the CDR3 is TGTGCCAGTAGTACTACACGAGAAAGAAACTATGGCTACACCTTC.

V is TRBV9 and J is TRBJ2-1; D is uncertain. This CDR3 spans 14 amino acids. The V gene lost 0 bases and the J gene lost 9 bases, with 13 bases spanning the gap. Germline CDR1 and CDR2: SGDLS and YYNGEE. CDR3 DNA: TGTGCCAGCAGCGTAGCTGCGGTTGCCAGTGAGCAGTTCTTC. The encoded protein is CASSVAAVASEQFF.

There are a few counts of this clone. This sequence joins TRBV5-1 and TRBJ2-7, with TRBD1 matching 10 bases. The junction had 3 bases not matched to a gene; V was cut back by 4 bases and J by 2 bases. Per the germline V gene, CDR1 is SGHRS and CDR2 is YFSETQ. This CDR3 comprises 14 residues. For the CDR3, the DNA is TGCGCCAGCAGCCCCGGGACAGGGGCCTACGAGCAGTACTTC. Residues: CASSPGTGAYEQYF.

The rearrangement uses TRBV12-3 or TRBV12-4 and TRBJ1-1, with TRBD1 identical over 9 bases. The J segment lost 9 bases and the V segment lost 3 bases, leaving 5 bases of the junction unmatched. The CDR3 contains 13 residues. CDR3 sequence: CASSFIGTGKAFF. The CDR3 region has the DNA TGTGCCAGCAGTTTTATCGGGACAGGGAAAGCTTTCTTT.

This clone was seen just once. The chain recombines TRBV12-3 or TRBV12-4 with TRBJ2-2, with D unresolved. The CDR3 extends over 11 amino acids. Trimming took off 2 bases at V and 8 bases at J, with 3 bases between the two ends. DNA for the CDR3: TGTGCCAGCAGTTTAATTGGGGAGCTGTTTTTT. It translates to CASSLIGELFF.